These 19 T cell receptor beta chains were sequenced from one sample in a study of T-cell reconstitution after alpha-beta-depleted transplantation in children. TCRbeta library preparation incorporated unique molecular identifiers. Each CDR3 protein is one row after TCRdb ran MiXCR on the PCR reads. The repertoire consists of about 410,000 distinct CDR3 sequences, with about a fifth occurring once and the leading ten covering less than 4.5%. The material was PBMCs from the stem cell graft donor, obtained from the stem cell graft. The receptors originated from a human donor who donated a stem cell graft to a child with acute myeloid leukemia.

Concerning this clonotype itself: It may be a read error: a sequence one base away is much more abundant. The chain combines TRBV12-3 or TRBV12-4 with TRBJ2-1, with 10 bases that match TRBD2. The CDR3 extends over 14 amino acids. The CDR3 sequence: CTSSFSLAGEGQFF. The DNA of the CDR3 is TGTACCAGCAGTTTTAGTCTAGCGGGAGAGGGGCAGTTCTTC.

The genes are TRBV20-1 and TRBJ2-1, with D unclear. The V end was cut by 1 base, the J end by 7 bases, with 8 bases between. This CDR3 is 12 amino acids long. The germline V gene encodes CDR1 DFQATT and CDR2 SNEGSKA (reference sequence). As DNA, the CDR3 is TGCAGTGCTAGAGGCCCAGGAAATGAGCAGTTCTTC. Protein sequence: CSARGPGNEQFF.

The rearrangement links TRBV4-1 to TRBJ2-1, with 8 bases that match TRBD1. J gave up 15 bases and V 0 bases, and 7 bases lay outside the gene matches. CDR1 is MGHRA and CDR2 is YSYEKL in the germline V gene. This CDR3 comprises 13 residues. Here the CDR3 DNA reads TGCGCCAGCAGCCAAGATCACCAGGGGGCGGTGTTCTTC. Its translation: CASSQDHQGAVFF.

Notes on this clonotype: Sequence at one end of the junction differs from germline and may be a read error. The CDR3 region is CATSDATGYEQNF. CDR3 DNA: TGTGCCACCAGTGATGCGACGGGTTACGAGCAGAACTTC. The chain joins TRBV24-1 to TRBJ2-7; D unresolved. CDR1 is KGHDR, CDR2 SFDVKD, per germline. The CDR3 loop spans 13 amino acids.

This clonotype has just a few counts. The chain is built from TRBV2 and TRBJ1-2; 11 bases map to TRBD1. Germline CDR1 reads SNHLY; CDR2 reads FYNNEI. The CDR3 totals 15 residues. Trimming removed 6 bases from V and 2 bases from J; junction bases left unmatched: 5. The CDR3 DNA sequence: TGTGCCAGCAGGACCAGGGACAGGGGGAACTATGGCTACACCTTC. Translation gives CASRTRDRGNYGYTF.

The chain's CDR3 is CASSPWQSGANVLTF. CDR3 DNA sequence: TGTGCCAGCAGCCCATGGCAGTCTGGGGCCAACGTCCTGACTTTC. V is TRBV27 and J is TRBJ2-6; D remains unclear. This CDR3 is 15 amino acids long. The germline V and J ends were trimmed by 6 bases and 1 base, with 10 bases remaining between them. CDR1 MNHEY and CDR2 SMNVEV come from the germline V gene (reference sequence).

V usage is TRBV7-2 and J usage is TRBJ1-3; tentatively, D is TRBD1 (6 bases). This CDR3 has 15 residues. Trimming took off 1 base at V and 4 bases at J, with 11 bases between the two ends. Germline CDR1 is SGHTA and CDR2 is FQGNSA. CDR3 DNA sequence: TGTGCCAGCAGCTTAGACAGGGTCTCAGGAAACACCATATATTTT. This encodes CASSLDRVSGNTIYF.

This clonotype was seen a single time. The V gene is TRBV3-1, the J gene TRBJ2-1; D is uncertain. CDR1 and CDR2 (germline): LGHDT, YNNKEL (reference sequence). V was trimmed by 3 bases and J by 6 bases, leaving 9 bases between them. CDR3 length equals 13 residues. The CDR3 loop is CASSQGLVNEQFF. The DNA for the CDR3 is TGTGCCAGCAGCCAGGGCCTAGTCAATGAGCAGTTCTTC.

This clonotype was counted only a few times. The genes are TRBV5-1 and TRBJ2-3, with TRBD1 identical over 8 bases. This CDR3 is built from 15 residues. V gave up 4 bases and J gave up 3 bases; unmatched junction bases: 7. Looked up from germline, CDR1 is SGHRS and CDR2 is YFSETQ. The CDR3 here is CASSTGDRITDTQYF. CDR3 nucleotides: TGCGCCAGCAGCACGGGGGACAGGATTACAGATACGCAGTATTTT. Using reference TRBV5-1 and TRBJ2-3 for the parts outside the CDR3, the full variable domain is KAGVTQTPRYLIKTRGQQVTLSCSPISGHRSVSWYQQTPGQGLQFLFEYFSETQRNKGNFPGRFSGRQFSNSRSEMNVSTLELGDSALYLCASSTGDRITDTQYFGPGTRLTVL.

In this sample, this clonotype turned up a few times. The J gene is TRBJ2-1, the V gene TRBV24-1; D is unclear. The CDR3 length is 16 residues. From germline, CDR1 is KGHDR and CDR2 SFDVKD. Trimming removed 0 bases at V and 7 bases at J, with 15 bases between. The DNA of the CDR3 is TGTGCCACCAGTGATTTGCGGGCGGTATCAATTAATGAGCAGTTCTTC. Translated: CATSDLRAVSINEQFF.

This clonotype was detected a few times. The gene calls are TRBV4-2 and TRBJ2-7; D might be TRBD1 or TRBD2, each matching 5 bases. The CDR3 sequence is 15 residues long. V was shortened by 0 bases and J by 6 bases, with 15 bases between the two germline ends. Germline CDR1 LGHNA, CDR2 YNFKEQ. CDR3 region: CASSQEEGLKVEQYF. The CDR3 DNA follows: TGTGCCAGCAGCCAAGAAGAGGGGCTAAAAGTCGAGCAGTACTTC.

The chain is built from TRBV20-1 and TRBJ2-3; 11 bases fit TRBD2. Looked up from germline, CDR1 is DFQATT and CDR2 is SNEGSKA (reference sequence). V lost 4 bases, J lost 2 bases, and 2 bases stayed unmatched. This CDR3 comprises 14 residues. The CDR3 nucleotides read TGCAGTGCTAAGACTAGCGGGACCACAGATACGCAGTATTTT. It translates to CSAKTSGTTDTQYF.

The chain combines TRBV27 with TRBJ1-2; 7 bases line up with TRBD1. The CDR3 consists of 13 residues. The V gene's germline CDR1 is MNHEY and CDR2 SMNVEV (reference sequence). V shed 7 bases and J 4 bases; nucleotides not matched to a gene: 6. CDR3 sequence (DNA): TGTGCCAGCAAAAGACAGGGCTCCTATGGCTACACCTTC. It yields the protein CASKRQGSYGYTF.

This clonotype has more than one count but fewer than ten. This rearrangement joins TRBV12-3 or TRBV12-4 to TRBJ1-3; TRBD1 matches 8 bases. The J segment lost 0 bases and the V segment lost 6 bases, leaving 4 bases of the junction unmatched. The CDR3 has 15 residues. Here the CDR3 DNA reads TGTGCCAGCAGCTTTGGACAGGGCTCTGGAAACACCATATATTTT. Amino acids: CASSFGQGSGNTIYF.

This clonotype was found many times. The chain recombines TRBV20-1 with TRBJ2-1; possibly TRBD2 for D (5 bases). Between the trimmed V and J ends, which lost 1 base and 8 bases, there was a span of 12 bases. Per germline, CDR1 DFQATT and CDR2 SNEGSKA (reference sequence). The CDR3 spans 13 residues. This CDR3 is CSARVLATDEQFF. The CDR3 DNA follows: TGCAGTGCTAGAGTGCTAGCAACCGATGAGCAGTTCTTC.

The CDR3 nucleotides read TGTGCCAGCAGTGAGACAGGGAATCGGTACGAGCAGTACTTC. Residues: CASSETGNRYEQYF. The chain joins TRBV28 to TRBJ2-7; 7 nucleotides match TRBD1. The CDR3 length is 14 residues. J lost 4 bases, V lost 5 bases, and 8 bases had no gene match. Looked up from germline, CDR1 is MDHEN and CDR2 is SYDVKM.

This clonotype was detected many times. The chain is built from TRBV20-1 and TRBJ2-5; the match to TRBD2 covers 13 bases. The CDR3 totals 15 residues. Trimming removed 6 bases from V and 3 bases from J; junction bases left unmatched: 7. The germline V gene has CDR1 DFQATT and CDR2 SNEGSKA (reference sequence). This CDR3 reads CSAARTSGSKETQYF. DNA of the CDR3: TGCAGTGCCGCAAGGACTAGCGGGAGTAAAGAGACCCAGTACTTC.

This clonotype was counted ten times or more. The germline gene is not matched at one end of the junction; a read error may be the cause. This rearrangement joins TRBV7-3 to TRBJ2-1, with D possibly being TRBD1 (5 bases). Germline V gives CDR1 SGHTA, CDR2 FQGTGA. The CDR3 totals 12 residues. In DNA, the CDR3 is TGTGCCAGCAGTTTAAAGGGGAATGAGCAGTTCTTC. It encodes CASSLKGNEQFF.

The CDR3 region is CASGGSYNEQFF. CDR3 sequence (DNA): TGTGCCAGCGGGGGCTCCTACAATGAGCAGTTCTTC. This chain links TRBV7-9 with TRBJ2-1; either TRBD1 or TRBD2 may fit D (5 bases each). Germline V gives CDR1 SEHNR, CDR2 FQNEAQ (reference sequence). V gave up 8 bases and J gave up 0 bases, with 5 bases separating them. This CDR3 is built from 12 residues.